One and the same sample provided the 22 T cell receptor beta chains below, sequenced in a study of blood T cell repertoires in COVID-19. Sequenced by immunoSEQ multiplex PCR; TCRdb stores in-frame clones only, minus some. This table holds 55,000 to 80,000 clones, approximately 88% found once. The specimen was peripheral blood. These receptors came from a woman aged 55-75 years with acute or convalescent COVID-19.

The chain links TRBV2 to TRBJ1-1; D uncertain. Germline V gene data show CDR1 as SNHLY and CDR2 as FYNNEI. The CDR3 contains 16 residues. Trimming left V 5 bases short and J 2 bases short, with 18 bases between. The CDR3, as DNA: TGTGCCAGCAGTCACCGAGCCTCGGGATTTAACACTGAAGCTTTCTTT. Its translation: CASSHRASGFNTEAFF.

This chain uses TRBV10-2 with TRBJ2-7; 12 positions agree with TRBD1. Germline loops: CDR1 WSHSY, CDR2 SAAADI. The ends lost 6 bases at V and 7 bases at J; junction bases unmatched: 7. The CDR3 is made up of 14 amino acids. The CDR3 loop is CASRGGQGAREQYV. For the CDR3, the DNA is TGCGCCAGCAGGGGGGGACAGGGGGCGCGGGAGCAGTACGTC.

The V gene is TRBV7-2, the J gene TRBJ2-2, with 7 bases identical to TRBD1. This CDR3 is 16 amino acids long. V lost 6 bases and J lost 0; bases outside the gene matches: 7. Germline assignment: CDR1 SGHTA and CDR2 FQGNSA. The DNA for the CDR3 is TGTGCCAGCAGACGTAACAGGGGTGCGAACACCGGGGAGCTGTTTTTT. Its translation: CASRRNRGANTGELFF. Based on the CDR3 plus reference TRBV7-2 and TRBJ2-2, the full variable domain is GAGVSQSPSNKVTEKGKDVELRCDPISGHTALYWYRQSLGQGLEFLIYFQGNSAPDKSGLPSDRFSAERTGGSVSTLTIQRTQQEDSAVYLCASRRNRGANTGELFFGEGSRLTVL.

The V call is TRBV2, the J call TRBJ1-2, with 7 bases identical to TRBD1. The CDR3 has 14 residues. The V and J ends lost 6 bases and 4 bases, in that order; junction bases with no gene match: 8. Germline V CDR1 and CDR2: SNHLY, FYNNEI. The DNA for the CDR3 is TGTGCCAGCAGCCCGACAGGGTATGGCTATGGCTACACCTTC. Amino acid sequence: CASSPTGYGYGYTF.

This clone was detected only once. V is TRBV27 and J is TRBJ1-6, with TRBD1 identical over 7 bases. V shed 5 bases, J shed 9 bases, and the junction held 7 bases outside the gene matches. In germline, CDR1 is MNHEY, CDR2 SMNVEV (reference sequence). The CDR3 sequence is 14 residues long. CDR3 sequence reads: CASSTDRVGSPLHF. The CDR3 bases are TGTGCCAGCAGTACCGACAGGGTCGGTTCACCCCTCCACTTT.

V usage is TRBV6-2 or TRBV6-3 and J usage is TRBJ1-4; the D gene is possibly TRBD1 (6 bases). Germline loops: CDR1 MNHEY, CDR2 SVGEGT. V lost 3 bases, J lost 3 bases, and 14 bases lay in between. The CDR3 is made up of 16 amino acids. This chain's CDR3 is CASSYGGPGANEKLFF. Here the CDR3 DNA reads TGTGCCAGCAGTTATGGGGGCCCAGGAGCTAATGAAAAACTGTTTTTT.

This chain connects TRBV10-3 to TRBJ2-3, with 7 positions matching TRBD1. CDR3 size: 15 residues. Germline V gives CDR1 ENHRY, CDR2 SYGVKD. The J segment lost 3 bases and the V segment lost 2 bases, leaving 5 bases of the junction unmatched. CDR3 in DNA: TGTGCCATCAGTGAGCCCCGACAGGGAACAGATACGCAGTATTTT. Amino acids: CAISEPRQGTDTQYF.

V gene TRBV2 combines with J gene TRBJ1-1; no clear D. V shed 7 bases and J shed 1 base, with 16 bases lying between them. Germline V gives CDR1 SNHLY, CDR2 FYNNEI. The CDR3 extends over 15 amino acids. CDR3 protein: CASTILLTANTEAFF. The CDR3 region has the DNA TGTGCCAGCACCATACTTTTGACTGCGAACACTGAAGCTTTCTTT. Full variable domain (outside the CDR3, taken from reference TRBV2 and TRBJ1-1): EPEVTQTPSHQVTQMGQEVILRCVPISNHLYFYWYRQILGQKVEFLVSFYNNEISEKSEIFDDQFSVERPDGSNFTLKIRSTKLEDSAMYFCASTILLTANTEAFFGQGTRLTVV.

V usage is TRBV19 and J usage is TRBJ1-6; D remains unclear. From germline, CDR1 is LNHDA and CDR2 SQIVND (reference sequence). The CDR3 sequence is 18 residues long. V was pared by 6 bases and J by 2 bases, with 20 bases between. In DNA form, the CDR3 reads TGTGCCAGTAGCCCAAACACGAAAACCCCCGCCTATAATTCACCCCTCCACTTT. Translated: CASSPNTKTPAYNSPLHF. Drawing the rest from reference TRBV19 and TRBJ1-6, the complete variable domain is DGGITQSPKYLFRKEGQNVTLSCEQNLNHDAMYWYRQDPGQGLRLIYYSQIVNDFQKGDIAEGYSVSREKKESFPLTVTSAQKNPTAFYLCASSPNTKTPAYNSPLHFGNGTRLTVT.

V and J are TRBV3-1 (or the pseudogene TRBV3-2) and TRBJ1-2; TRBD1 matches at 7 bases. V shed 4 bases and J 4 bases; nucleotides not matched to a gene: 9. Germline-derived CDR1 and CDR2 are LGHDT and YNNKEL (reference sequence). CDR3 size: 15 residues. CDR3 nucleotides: TGTGCCAGCAGCCTAGGACAGGCGATCTTCTATGGCTACACCTTC. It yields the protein CASSLGQAIFYGYTF.

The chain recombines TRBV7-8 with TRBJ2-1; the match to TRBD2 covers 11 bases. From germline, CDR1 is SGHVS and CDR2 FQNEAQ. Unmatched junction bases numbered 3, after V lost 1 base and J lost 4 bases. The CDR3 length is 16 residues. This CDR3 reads CASSLDGLAGYNEQFF. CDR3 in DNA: TGTGCCAGCAGCTTAGACGGACTAGCGGGTTACAATGAGCAGTTCTTC.

This CDR3 reads CASASGETDTQYF. DNA for the CDR3: TGTGCCAGCGCCTCCGGGGAAACAGATACGCAGTATTTT. The chain is built from TRBV28 and TRBJ2-3, with D perhaps TRBD2 (5 bases). Germline V CDR1 and CDR2: MDHEN, SYDVKM. The CDR3 runs to 13 residues. With 8 bases removed from V and 3 bases from J, the gap between germline ends came to 12 bases.

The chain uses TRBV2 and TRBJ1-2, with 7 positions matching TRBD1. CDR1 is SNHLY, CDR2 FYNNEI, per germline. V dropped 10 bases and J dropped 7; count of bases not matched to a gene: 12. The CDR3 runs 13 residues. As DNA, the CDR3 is TGTGCCACAACGACAGGGCCATCAACTGGCTACACCTTC. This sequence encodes CATTTGPSTGYTF.

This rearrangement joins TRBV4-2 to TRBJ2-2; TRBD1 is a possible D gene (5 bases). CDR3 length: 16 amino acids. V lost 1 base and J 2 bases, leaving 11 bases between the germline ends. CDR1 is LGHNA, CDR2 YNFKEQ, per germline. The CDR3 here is CASSQVVGENTGELFF. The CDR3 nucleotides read TGTGCCAGCAGCCAAGTTGTAGGGGAAAACACCGGGGAGCTGTTTTTT.

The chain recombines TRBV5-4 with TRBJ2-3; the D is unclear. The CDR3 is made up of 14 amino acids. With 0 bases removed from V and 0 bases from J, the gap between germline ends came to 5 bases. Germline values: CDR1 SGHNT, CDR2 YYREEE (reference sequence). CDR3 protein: CASSLAFSTDTQYF. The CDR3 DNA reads TGTGCCAGCAGCTTGGCCTTTAGCACAGATACGCAGTATTTT.

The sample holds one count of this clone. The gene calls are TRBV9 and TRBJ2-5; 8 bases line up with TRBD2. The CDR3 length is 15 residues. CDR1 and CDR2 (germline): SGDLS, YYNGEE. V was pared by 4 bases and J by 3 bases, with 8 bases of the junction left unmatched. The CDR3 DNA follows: TGTGCCAGCAGCCCACGGGGGGGGTCGGAAGAGACCCAGTACTTC. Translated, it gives CASSPRGGSEETQYF.

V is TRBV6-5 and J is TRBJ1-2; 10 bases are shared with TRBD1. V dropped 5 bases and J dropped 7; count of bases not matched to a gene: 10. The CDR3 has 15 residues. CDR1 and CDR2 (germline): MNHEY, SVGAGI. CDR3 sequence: CASSPRQGAVTGYTF. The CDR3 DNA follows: TGTGCCAGCAGTCCGCGACAGGGGGCGGTGACTGGCTACACCTTC.

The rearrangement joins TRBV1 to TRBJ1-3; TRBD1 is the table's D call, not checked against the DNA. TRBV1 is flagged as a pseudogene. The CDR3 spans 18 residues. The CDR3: CTSSQDPGQVDSGNTIYF. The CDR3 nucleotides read TGCACCAGCAGCCAAGATCCCGGACAGGTCGACTCTGGAAACACCATATATTTT.

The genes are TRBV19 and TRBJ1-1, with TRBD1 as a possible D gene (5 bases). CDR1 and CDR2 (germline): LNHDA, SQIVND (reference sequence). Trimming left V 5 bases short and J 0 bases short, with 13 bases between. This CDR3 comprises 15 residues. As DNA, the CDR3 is TGTGCCAGTAGTTCGGGTAGACAGCTGAACACTGAAGCTTTCTTT. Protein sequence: CASSSGRQLNTEAFF.

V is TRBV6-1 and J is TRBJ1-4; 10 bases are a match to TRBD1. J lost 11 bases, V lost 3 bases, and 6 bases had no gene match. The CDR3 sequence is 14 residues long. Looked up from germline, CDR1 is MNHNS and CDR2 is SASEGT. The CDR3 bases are TGTGCCAGCAGTGAGAGACAGGGGGCTGATAAACTGTTTTTT. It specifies CASSERQGADKLFF.

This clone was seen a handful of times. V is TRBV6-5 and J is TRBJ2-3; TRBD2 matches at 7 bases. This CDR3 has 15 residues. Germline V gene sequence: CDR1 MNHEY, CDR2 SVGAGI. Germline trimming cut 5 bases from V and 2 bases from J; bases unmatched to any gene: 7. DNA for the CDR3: TGTGCCAGCAGTCCCCGGCTAGCGGACACAGATACGCAGTATTTT. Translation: CASSPRLADTDTQYF.

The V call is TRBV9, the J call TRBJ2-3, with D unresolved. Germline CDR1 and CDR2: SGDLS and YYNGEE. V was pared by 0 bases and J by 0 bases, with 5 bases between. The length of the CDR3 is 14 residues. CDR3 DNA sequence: TGTGCCAGCAGCGTAGACTATAGCACAGATACGCAGTATTTT. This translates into CASSVDYSTDTQYF.